The rows below give T cell receptor beta chains drawn from one sample of a study of shared clonotypes between healthy human individuals. Data came from immunoSEQ multiplex PCR; TCRdb stores just in-frame clones and leaves some out. The sample holds more than 1 million clones, around three quarters seen once. The sample taken for sequencing was memory CD4+ T cells from PBMCs. The receptors shown here come from a man aged 18 to 35 in good health. Some clones in this sample may be carry-over from other donors' samples. CDR3s include the opening cysteine and the closing phenylalanine or tryptophan. Clone sizes are given selectively: once, few, many, or a class where the clone is expanded.

v_gene: TRBV5-1
abundance: .
j_gene: TRBJ1-3
CDR3aa: CATRSTGTEDTIYF

v_gene: TRBV28
abundance: few
j_gene: TRBJ2-6
CDR3aa: CASSPPGTSSSGANVLTF

v_gene: TRBV30
abundance: .
j_gene: TRBJ2-1
CDR3aa: CAWRESGRAKNEQFF

v_gene: TRBV7-3
abundance: .
j_gene: TRBJ2-2
CDR3aa: CASSLSPAGNTGELFF

v_gene: TRBV11-3
abundance: .
j_gene: TRBJ2-1
CDR3aa: CASSLVAGGEQFF

v_gene: TRBV11-2
abundance: .
j_gene: TRBJ1-1
CDR3aa: CASSPRDRGRWNTEAFF

v_gene: TRBV18
abundance: .
j_gene: TRBJ2-7
CDR3aa: CASSPRGTGAGEQYF

v_gene: TRBV5-1
abundance: .
j_gene: TRBJ1-1
CDR3aa: CASSLVMLGLNTEAFF

v_gene: TRBV2
abundance: .
j_gene: TRBJ2-3
CDR3aa: CASSSRGTDTQYF

v_gene: TRBV28
abundance: .
j_gene: TRBJ2-5
CDR3aa: CASSLLGLAEETQYF

v_gene: TRBV4-1
abundance: .
j_gene: TRBJ2-7
CDR3aa: CASSQDWQARLAGGYYEQYF

v_gene: TRBV27
abundance: few
j_gene: TRBJ2-2
CDR3aa: CASRDRSNTGELFF

v_gene: TRBV15
abundance: .
j_gene: TRBJ2-1
CDR3aa: CATSSGTGDYNEQFF

v_gene: TRBV6-1
abundance: .
j_gene: TRBJ1-1
CDR3aa: CASNGHLNTEAFF

v_gene: TRBV7-7
abundance: .
j_gene: TRBJ2-7
CDR3aa: CASSNPTRSYEQYF

v_gene: TRBV27
abundance: .
j_gene: TRBJ2-2
CDR3aa: CASSFRTVNTGELFF

v_gene: TRBV30
abundance: .
j_gene: TRBJ2-3
CDR3aa: CAWSVERGRTDTQYF

v_gene: TRBV10-3
abundance: .
j_gene: TRBJ2-5
CDR3aa: CAISESGRAGETQYF

v_gene: TRBV7-8
abundance: .
j_gene: TRBJ2-5
CDR3aa: CASSSEFGETQYF

v_gene: TRBV5-1
abundance: .
j_gene: TRBJ2-3
CDR3aa: CASSSGAADTQYF

v_gene: TRBV5-4
abundance: .
j_gene: TRBJ2-5
CDR3aa: CASSSLGETQYF

v_gene: TRBV20-1
abundance: .
j_gene: TRBJ1-5
CDR3aa: CSGGQDQPQHF

v_gene: TRBV29-1
abundance: once
j_gene: TRBJ1-5
CDR3aa: CSVLPGYNQPQHF

v_gene: TRBV29-1
abundance: .
j_gene: TRBJ2-3
CDR3aa: CSVELHNLDTQYF

v_gene: TRBV19
abundance: .
j_gene: TRBJ2-7
CDR3aa: CASQQGSIYEQYF

v_gene: TRBV7-6
abundance: .
j_gene: TRBJ2-1
CDR3aa: CASSLIATSGPEQFF

v_gene: TRBV10-3
abundance: once
j_gene: TRBJ1-3
CDR3aa: CAISGGTGDRGNTIYF

v_gene: TRBV10-3
abundance: .
j_gene: TRBJ2-5
CDR3aa: CATTPTGQGRETQYF

v_gene: TRBV5-1
abundance: once
j_gene: TRBJ2-3
CDR3aa: CASSPWQLAGGDTQYF

v_gene: TRBV7-3
abundance: .
j_gene: TRBJ2-2
CDR3aa: CASSPTGTGELFF

v_gene: TRBV5-1
abundance: .
j_gene: TRBJ2-5
CDR3aa: CASSGIGQAQETQYF

v_gene: TRBV15
abundance: .
j_gene: TRBJ1-4
CDR3aa: CATSRQGGEKLFF

v_gene: TRBV9
abundance: .
j_gene: TRBJ1-1
CDR3aa: CASSARQRNTEAFF

v_gene: TRBV29-1
abundance: .
j_gene: TRBJ2-1
CDR3aa: CSVEDHAGRSEQFF

v_gene: TRBV6-5
abundance: .
j_gene: TRBJ2-1
CDR3aa: CASSYGNEQFF

v_gene: TRBV10-3
abundance: few
j_gene: TRBJ1-1
CDR3aa: CAISESPGNTEAFF

v_gene: TRBV29-1
abundance: few
j_gene: TRBJ2-7
CDR3aa: CSVWDPRENLYEQYF

v_gene: TRBV28
abundance: many
j_gene: TRBJ1-4
CDR3aa: CASSFPRGGNREKLFF

v_gene: TRBV7-9
abundance: .
j_gene: TRBJ2-5
CDR3aa: CASSFRQGRPETQYF

v_gene: TRBV18
abundance: .
j_gene: TRBJ1-5
CDR3aa: CASSPVRGGQPQHF

v_gene: TRBV7-9
abundance: .
j_gene: TRBJ2-1
CDR3aa: CASPNRDNEQFF

v_gene: TRBV5-1
abundance: .
j_gene: TRBJ1-2
CDR3aa: CASSPWHRASGIYGYTF

v_gene: TRBV5-1
abundance: .
j_gene: TRBJ2-2
CDR3aa: CASSSPQGAGAGELFF

v_gene: TRBV5-1
abundance: .
j_gene: TRBJ2-7
CDR3aa: CASSFRDRDHEQYF

v_gene: TRBV28
abundance: few
j_gene: TRBJ1-2
CDR3aa: CATRAGNGYTF

v_gene: TRBV5-4
abundance: few
j_gene: TRBJ2-5
CDR3aa: CASSSTGTEETQYF

v_gene: TRBV7-9
abundance: .
j_gene: TRBJ2-3
CDR3aa: CASSLRGTGRGSTDTQYF

v_gene: TRBV28
abundance: .
j_gene: TRBJ2-6
CDR3aa: CASMEVTGSGANVLTF

v_gene: TRBV18
abundance: .
j_gene: TRBJ1-2
CDR3aa: CASSPGSYGYTF

v_gene: TRBV7-2
abundance: .
j_gene: TRBJ1-2
CDR3aa: CASSLVARGTGSTYGYTF

v_gene: TRBV6-5
abundance: .
j_gene: TRBJ2-1
CDR3aa: CASRRAGGVYNEQFF

v_gene: TRBV5-1
abundance: .
j_gene: TRBJ1-1
CDR3aa: CASSLTGNTEAFF